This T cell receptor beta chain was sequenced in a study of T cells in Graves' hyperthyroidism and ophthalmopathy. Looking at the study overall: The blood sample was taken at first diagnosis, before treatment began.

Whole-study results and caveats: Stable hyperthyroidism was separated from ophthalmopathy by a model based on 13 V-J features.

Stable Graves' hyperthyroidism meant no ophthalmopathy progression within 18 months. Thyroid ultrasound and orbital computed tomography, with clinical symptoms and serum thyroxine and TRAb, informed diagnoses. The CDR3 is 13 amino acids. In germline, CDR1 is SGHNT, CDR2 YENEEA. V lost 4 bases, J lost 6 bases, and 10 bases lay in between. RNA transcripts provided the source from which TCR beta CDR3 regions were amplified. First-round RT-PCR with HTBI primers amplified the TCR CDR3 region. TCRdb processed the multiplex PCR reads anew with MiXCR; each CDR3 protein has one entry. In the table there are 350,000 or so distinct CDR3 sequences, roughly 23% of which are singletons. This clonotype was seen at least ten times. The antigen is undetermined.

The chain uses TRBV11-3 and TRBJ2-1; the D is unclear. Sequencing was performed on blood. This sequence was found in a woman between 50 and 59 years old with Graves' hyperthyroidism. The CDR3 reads CASSSILVNEQFF. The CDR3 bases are TGTGCCAGCAGCTCAATTTTAGTCAATGAGCAGTTCTTC.